In this sample, the clone carrying this T cell receptor (beta chain) turned up many times. What it recognizes is unknown. Amplified TCR beta CDR3 regions derived from RNA transcripts. First-round RT-PCR with HTBI primers amplified the TCR CDR3 region. One entry per CDR3 protein, called by TCRdb with MiXCR from the multiplex PCR reads. There are roughly 290,000 distinct CDR3 sequences in the sample; more than 10% occur only once, and 7.8% lies in the top ten. The sample comes from a study of T cells in Graves' hyperthyroidism and ophthalmopathy. The CDR3 covers 14 residues. The V gene lost 6 bases and the J gene lost 8 bases, with 17 bases spanning the gap. Germline CDR1 reads GTSNPN; CDR2 reads SVGIG (reference sequence). The study's findings and limits: Using 13 V-J features, a model discriminated ophthalmopathy from stable hyperthyroidism.

This sequence was found in a young woman with Graves' hyperthyroidism that later progressed to Graves' ophthalmopathy. The material sequenced was blood. This rearrangement joins TRBV30 to TRBJ1-6; perhaps TRBD1 as D (6 bases). Here the CDR3 reads CACPEGGPDSPLHF. For the CDR3, the DNA is TGTGCCTGCCCGGAGGGGGGCCCGGATTCACCCCTCCACTTT.